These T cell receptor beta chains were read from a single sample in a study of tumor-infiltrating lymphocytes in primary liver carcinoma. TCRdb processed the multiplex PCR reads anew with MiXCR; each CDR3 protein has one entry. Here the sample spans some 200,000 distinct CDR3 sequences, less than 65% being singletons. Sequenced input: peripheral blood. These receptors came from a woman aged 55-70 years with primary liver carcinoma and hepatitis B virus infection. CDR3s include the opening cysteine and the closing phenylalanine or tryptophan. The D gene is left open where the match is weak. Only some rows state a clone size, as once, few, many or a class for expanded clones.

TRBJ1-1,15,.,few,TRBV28,CASSLNVNLNTEAFF,TGTGCCAGCAGTTTAAATGTGAACTTGAACACTGAAGCTTTCTTT
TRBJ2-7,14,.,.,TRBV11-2,CASSLDTGRYEQYF,TGTGCCAGCAGTTTAGATACAGGGAGGTACGAGCAGTACTTC
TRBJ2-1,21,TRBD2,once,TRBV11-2,CASSLRTMVLAGGGLHNEQIF,TGTGCCAGCAGCTTAAGAACCATGGTACTAGCGGGAGGGGGTTTACATAATGAGCAGATCTTC
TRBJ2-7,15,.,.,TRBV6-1,CASSEAEGVGYEQYF,TGTGCCAGCAGTGAAGCAGAGGGGGTCGGTTACGAGCAGTACTTC
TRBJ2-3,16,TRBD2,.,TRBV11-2,CASSIPTSGPAGTQYF,TGTGCCAGTAGCATCCCGACTAGCGGCCCGGCAGGGACGCAGTATTTT
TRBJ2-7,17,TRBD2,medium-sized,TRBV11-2,CASSRNRQTSGRYEQYF,TGTGCCAGCAGCCGAAACCGTCAGACTAGCGGGAGGTACGAGCAGTACTTC
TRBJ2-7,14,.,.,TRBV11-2,CASTLARVGCEQYF,TGTGCCAGTACCCTAGCGAGGGTTGGCTGCGAGCAGTACTTC
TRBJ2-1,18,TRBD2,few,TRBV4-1,CASSQRRGGLAGDNEQFF,TGCGCCAGCAGCCAAAGGCGTGGAGGGCTAGCGGGAGACAATGAGCAGTTCTTC
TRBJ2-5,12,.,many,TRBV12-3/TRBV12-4,CASSFYRETQYF,TGTGCCAGCAGTTTTTATAGGGAGACCCAGTACTTC
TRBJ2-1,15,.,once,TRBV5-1,CASSTSRDSYNEQFF,TGCGCCAGCAGCACTAGCAGGGACTCCTACAATGAGCAGTTCTTC
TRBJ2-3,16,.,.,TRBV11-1,CASSLENSRTTVTKYF,TGTGCTAGCAGCTTGGAGAACTCGCGGACCACAGTTACGAAGTATTTT
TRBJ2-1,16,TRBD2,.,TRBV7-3,CASSRTSGRSYNEQFF,TGTGCCAGCAGCAGGACTAGCGGGAGGTCCTACAATGAGCAGTTCTTC
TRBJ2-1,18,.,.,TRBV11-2,CASSLDSFLARVFNEQSF,TGTGCCAGCAGCTTAGATTCCTTCCTAGCGAGAGTTTTCAATGAGCAGTCCTTC
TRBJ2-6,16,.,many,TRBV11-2,CASSLGRNSGANVLTF,TGTGCCAGCAGCTTGGGACGGAACTCTGGGGCCAACGTCCTGACTTTC
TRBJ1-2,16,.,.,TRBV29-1,CSVDGGRGIGKYGYTF,TGCAGCGTTGACGGGGGCAGGGGCATTGGTAAATATGGCTACACCTTC
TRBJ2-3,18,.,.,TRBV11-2,CTSSLTNYAGLQTDTQYF,TGTACCAGCAGCTTAACGAACTACGCGGGACTGCAGACAGATACGCAGTATTTT
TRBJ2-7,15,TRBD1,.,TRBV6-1,CASNEGQSTSYEQYF,TGTGCCAGCAATGAGGGACAGTCGACCTCCTACGAGCAGTACTTC
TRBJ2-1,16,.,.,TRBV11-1,CASSEDVDSRHNEQFF,TGTGCCAGCAGTGAGGATGTTGACTCAAGACACAATGAGCAGTTCTTC
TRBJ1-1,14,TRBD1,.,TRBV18,CASSLGDSLYEAFF,TGTGCCAGCTCACTAGGGGACAGCCTTTATGAAGCTTTCTTT
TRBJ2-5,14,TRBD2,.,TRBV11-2,CTSSLKAGVLAQYF,TGTACCAGCAGCTTAAAAGCGGGAGTGTTAGCCCAATACTTC
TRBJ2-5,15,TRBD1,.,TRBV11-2,CAGGRWEQGEETQYF,TGTGCCGGCGGACGGTGGGAACAGGGGGAGGAGACCCAGTACTTC
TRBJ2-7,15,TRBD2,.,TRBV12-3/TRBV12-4,CASSSRGSGIYEQYF,TGTGCCAGCAGTTCCCGGGGTAGCGGGATCTACGAGCAGTACTTC
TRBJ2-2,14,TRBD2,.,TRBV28,CASILSGPTGELFF,TGTGCCAGCATCCTTAGCGGGCCCACCGGGGAGCTGTTTTTT
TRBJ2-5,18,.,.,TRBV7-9,CASSTRNSGSRYQETQYF,TGTGCCAGCAGCACCCGGAATAGCGGCTCCCGGTACCAAGAGACCCAGTACTTC
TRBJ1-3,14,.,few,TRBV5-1,CASSGGTTGNTIYF,TGCGCCAGCAGCGGAGGGACTACTGGAAACACCATATATTTT
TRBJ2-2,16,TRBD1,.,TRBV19,CATDRGRRANTGELFF,TGTGCCACCGACAGGGGGCGAAGAGCGAACACCGGGGAGCTGTTTTTT
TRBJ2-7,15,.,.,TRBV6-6,CASNSPRGSYYERYF,TGTGCCAGCAACAGCCCCCGGGGGAGCTACTACGAGCGGTACTTC
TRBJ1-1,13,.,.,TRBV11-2,CASSNVYYTEALF,TGTGCCAGCAGCAATGTTTATTACACTGAAGCTTTATTT